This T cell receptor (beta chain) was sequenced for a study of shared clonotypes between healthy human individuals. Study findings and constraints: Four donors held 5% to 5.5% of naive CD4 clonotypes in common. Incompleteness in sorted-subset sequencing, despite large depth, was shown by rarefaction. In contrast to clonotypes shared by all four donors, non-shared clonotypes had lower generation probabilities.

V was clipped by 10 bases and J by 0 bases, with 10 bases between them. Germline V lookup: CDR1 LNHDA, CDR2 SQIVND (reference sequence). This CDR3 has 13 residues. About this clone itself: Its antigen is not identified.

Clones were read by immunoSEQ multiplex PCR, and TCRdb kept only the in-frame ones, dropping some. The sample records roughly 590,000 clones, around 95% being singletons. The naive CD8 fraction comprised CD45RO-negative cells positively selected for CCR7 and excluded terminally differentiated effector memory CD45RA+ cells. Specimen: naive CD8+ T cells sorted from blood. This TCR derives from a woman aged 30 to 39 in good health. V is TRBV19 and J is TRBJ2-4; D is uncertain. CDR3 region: CATEGPAKNIQYF. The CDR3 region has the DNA TGTGCCACGGAAGGACCAGCCAAAAACATTCAGTACTTC.